The rows below give T cell receptor beta chains drawn from one sample of a study of blood T cell repertoires in COVID-19. This table comes from immunoSEQ multiplex PCR, and its TCRdb copy is limited to in-frame clones, with some not included. The sample holds nearly 200,000 clones, 84% seen once. Sequencing was performed on peripheral blood. The receptors come from a human donor in a cohort sampled during active COVID-19. Each CDR3 is given with its conserved first and last residue. Each record gives: D gene, V gene, clone size, J gene, CDR3 protein, CDR3 DNA. D genes are given only for firm matches. Clone sizes are given selectively: once, few, many, or a class where the clone is expanded.

>NA|TRBV28|NA|TRBJ1-2
CASSVTDPRPNYGYTF
TGTGCCAGCAGTGTCACAGATCCACGGCCTAACTATGGCTACACCTTC
>NA|TRBV5-1|NA|TRBJ1-1
CASSLDRVHTEAFF
TGCGCCAGCAGCTTGGACAGGGTACACACTGAAGCTTTCTTT
>TRBD1|TRBV5-1|NA|TRBJ1-1
CAGTGYSENTEAFF
TGCGCCGGGACAGGGTATTCTGAGAACACTGAAGCTTTCTTT
>NA|TRBV3-1/TRBV3-2|few|TRBJ1-2
CASSDSDRLHGYTF
TGTGCCAGCAGCGACTCCGACAGGTTACATGGCTACACCTTC
>TRBD1|TRBV27|NA|TRBJ2-4
CASSLFAPDRGPKNIQYF
TGTGCCAGCAGTTTGTTTGCCCCGGACAGGGGCCCCAAAAACATTCAGTACTTC
>TRBD1|TRBV14|NA|TRBJ2-7
CASSQDPGGYEQYF
TGTGCCAGCAGCCAAGATCCAGGGGGCTACGAGCAGTACTTC
>NA|TRBV15|NA|TRBJ1-5
CATSIDRNFNQPQHF
TGTGCCACCAGCATAGACAGGAACTTTAATCAGCCCCAGCATTTT
>NA|TRBV11-2|NA|TRBJ1-2
CASSLVADSKGYGYTF
TGTGCCAGCAGCTTAGTCGCGGACTCCAAAGGCTATGGCTACACCTTC
>NA|TRBV7-8|NA|TRBJ1-1
CASSHNIFGQGNTEAFF
TGTGCCAGCAGCCATAACATCTTTGGGCAGGGGAACACTGAAGCTTTCTTT
>NA|TRBV6-1|NA|TRBJ1-2
CASSETTGTTYGYTF
TGTGCCAGCAGTGAAACAACCGGGACAACCTATGGCTACACCTTC
>NA|TRBV19|NA|TRBJ2-7
CASSMGGLGRYEQYF
TGTGCCAGTAGTATGGGGGGACTCGGAAGATACGAGCAGTACTTC
>NA|TRBV7-8|NA|TRBJ1-1
CASGDWGVNTEAFF
TGTGCCAGCGGGGACTGGGGGGTGAACACTGAAGCTTTCTTT
>NA|TRBV3-1/TRBV3-2|NA|TRBJ1-1
CASSHIARNTEAFF
TGTGCCAGCAGCCATATCGCGAGGAACACTGAAGCTTTCTTT
>NA|TRBV2|once|TRBJ2-3
CASSNGGRSTDTQYF
TGTGCCAGCAGTAATGGCGGCAGATCCACAGATACGCAGTATTTT
>NA|TRBV29-1|NA|TRBJ2-2
CSVVETGAGELFF
TGCAGCGTTGTTGAGACTGGCGCCGGGGAGCTGTTTTTT
>NA|TRBV19|NA|TRBJ1-1
CGTGGVNTEAFF
TGTGGTACGGGAGGGGTGAACACTGAAGCTTTCTTT
>NA|TRBV11-2|NA|TRBJ2-2
CASSFRGANTGELFF
TGTGCCAGCAGCTTCAGGGGGGCGAACACCGGGGAGCTGTTTTTT
>NA|TRBV5-6|NA|TRBJ1-4
CASSFLGGLYEKLFF
TGTGCCAGCAGCTTTCTCGGCGGGCTCTATGAAAAACTGTTTTTT
>NA|TRBV7-9|NA|TRBJ2-1
CASSFSRSYGDEQFF
TGTGCCAGCAGCTTCTCCAGGTCCTACGGCGATGAGCAGTTCTTC
>NA|TRBV5-4|NA|TRBJ2-6
CASSPRQDANVLTF
TGTGCCAGCAGCCCGCGACAGGACGCCAACGTCCTGACTTTC
>NA|TRBV29-1|NA|TRBJ2-3
CSVGALADTQYF
TGCAGCGTTGGGGCCCTGGCAGATACGCAGTATTTT
>NA|TRBV5-4|once|TRBJ2-5
CASSFSGRETQYF
TGTGCCAGCAGCTTTTCGGGGAGGGAGACCCAGTACTTC
>TRBD1|TRBV4-1|NA|TRBJ1-5
CASGQAGTGNNQPQHF
TGCGCCAGCGGCCAAGCCGGGACAGGGAATAATCAGCCCCAGCATTTT
>NA|TRBV19|NA|TRBJ2-2
CASSIITNPSASTGELFF
TGTGCCAGTAGTATAATTACTAACCCCTCCGCGAGCACCGGGGAGCTGTTTTTT
>NA|TRBV5-1|NA|TRBJ2-1
CASSEERFREQFF
TGCGCCAGCAGCGAGGAGCGATTCCGTGAGCAGTTCTTC
>TRBD1|TRBV24-1|NA|TRBJ2-1
CATSDRGTGSPNEQFF
TGTGCCACCAGTGACCGCGGGACAGGGTCTCCTAATGAGCAGTTCTTC
>TRBD1|TRBV7-9|NA|TRBJ2-7
CASSPGDSLAFEQYF
TGTGCCAGCAGCCCTGGGGACAGTTTGGCGTTCGAGCAGTACTTC
>TRBD2|TRBV7-6|NA|TRBJ2-1
CASSARLASSINEQFF
TGTGCCAGCAGCGCCCGACTAGCCTCTTCGATCAATGAGCAGTTCTTC
>TRBD2|TRBV6-4|NA|TRBJ2-1
CASRDLASGRYEQFF
TGTGCCAGCAGGGACTTAGCTAGCGGGAGGTATGAGCAGTTCTTC
>TRBD1|TRBV5-1|NA|TRBJ1-2
CASSLSGTGIYGYTF
TGCGCCAGCAGCTTGTCCGGGACAGGGATCTATGGCTACACCTTC
>NA|TRBV27|NA|TRBJ2-1
CASRPFAAVSYNEQFF
TGTGCCAGCAGACCCTTCGCAGCGGTCTCCTACAATGAGCAGTTCTTC
>TRBD1|TRBV6-5|few|TRBJ2-3
CASSYGGTGTDTQYF
TGTGCCAGCAGTTACGGCGGGACAGGTACAGATACGCAGTATTTT
>NA|TRBV18|NA|TRBJ1-1
CASSPRGGRLDTEAFF
TGTGCCAGCTCACCACGGGGGGGGCGATTGGACACTGAAGCTTTCTTT
>TRBD1|TRBV5-1|NA|TRBJ2-2
CASSSGQRHNTGELFF
TGCGCCAGCAGCTCGGGACAGCGCCACAACACCGGGGAGCTGTTTTTT
>NA|TRBV3-1/TRBV3-2|few|TRBJ1-1
CASSPRQNIEAFF
TGTGCCAGCAGCCCTCGACAAAATATTGAAGCTTTCTTT
>TRBD1|TRBV18|NA|TRBJ1-1
CASSPDRARITEAFF
TGTGCCAGCTCACCCGACAGGGCTCGTATCACTGAAGCTTTCTTT
>NA|TRBV30|NA|TRBJ2-1
CAWSPKGEGEQFF
TGTGCCTGGAGTCCTAAGGGGGAGGGTGAGCAGTTCTTC
>TRBD1|TRBV6-5|NA|TRBJ2-5
CASRNTGEETQYF
TGTGCCAGCAGGAATACAGGGGAAGAGACCCAGTACTTC
>NA|TRBV18|NA|TRBJ2-7
CASSPAATGLAEQYF
TGTGCCAGCTCACCAGCGGCGACAGGCCTGGCCGAGCAGTACTTC
>NA|TRBV6-5|few|TRBJ2-5
CASRLAIYFQETQYF
TGTGCCAGCAGGCTAGCGATCTATTTCCAAGAGACCCAGTACTTC